This TCR beta chain was sequenced for a study of OX40 agonist ivuxolimab in advanced cancers. Study-wide background: The dose-escalation cohort had hepatocellular carcinoma, melanoma, renal cell or head and neck cancer. Antecedent anti-PD-1, anti-PD-L1 or anti-CTLA-4 therapy was permissible, with around 40% having received some. Overall study findings and caveats: The study observed clonal expansion of CD4+ and CD8+ blood T cells by week 6 at 0.1 to 3.0 mg/kg. Antigen specificity was not determined for the expanded peripheral T cells.

The repertoire was sequenced with immunoSEQ multiplex PCR; TCRdb's copy has only in-frame clones and lacks some. The profile shows approximately 58,000 clones, 80% to 90% of them singletons. This CDR3 has 14 amino acids. V lost 6 bases and J 6 bases, leaving 17 bases between the germline ends. Germline CDR1 is KGHSH and CDR2 is LQKENI. By its share, this clone is medium-sized (0.01 to 0.1%). Its antigen remains unknown. The V call is TRBV18, the J call TRBJ1-1; D possibly corresponds to TRBD1 (5 bases). The receptor's source is an adult with an advanced solid tumor such as melanoma, head and neck, liver or kidney cancer. Specimen: CD4+ or CD8+ T cells sorted from blood, collected in a trial of the OX40 agonist ivuxolimab. The CDR3 is CASSLLGDGAEAFF. The CDR3, as DNA: TGTGCCAGCTCGCTTTTGGGGGACGGGGCTGAAGCTTTCTTT.